This TCR beta chain is from a study of blood T cell repertoires in COVID-19. Method: immunoSEQ multiplex PCR; TCRdb's copy keeps in-frame clones and lacks some. The sample yields 120,000 to 150,000 clones, approximately 90% seen once. Germline CDR1 reads SEHNR; CDR2 reads FQNEAQ (reference sequence). The CDR3 loop spans 14 amino acids. V shed 4 bases and J 3 bases; nucleotides not matched to a gene: 3. Sequenced: PBMCs or T cells enriched from blood (not recorded which). The chain carries TRBV7-9 and TRBJ2-1, with 7 bases lining up with TRBD2. The sequence was collected from a woman younger than 45 with acute COVID-19. CDR3: CASSSSGIYNEQFF. DNA of the CDR3: TGTGCCAGCAGCTCCAGCGGGATCTACAATGAGCAGTTCTTC.